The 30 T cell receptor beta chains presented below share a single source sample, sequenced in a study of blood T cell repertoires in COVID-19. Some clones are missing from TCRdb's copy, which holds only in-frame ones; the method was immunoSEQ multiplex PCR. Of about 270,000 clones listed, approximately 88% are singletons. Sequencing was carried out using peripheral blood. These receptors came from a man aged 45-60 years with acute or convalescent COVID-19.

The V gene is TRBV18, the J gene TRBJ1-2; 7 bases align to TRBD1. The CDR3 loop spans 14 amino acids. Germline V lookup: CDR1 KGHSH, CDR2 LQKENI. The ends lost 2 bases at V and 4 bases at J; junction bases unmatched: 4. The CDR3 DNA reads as TGTGCCAGCTCACCAAGTCGGGACAGCTATGGCTACACCTTC. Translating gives CASSPSRDSYGYTF. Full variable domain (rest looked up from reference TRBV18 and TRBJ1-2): NAGVMQNPRHLVRRRGQEARLRCSPMKGHSHVYWYRQLPEEGLKFMVYLQKENIIDESGMPKERFSAEFPKEGPSILRIQQVVRGDSAAYFCASSPSRDSYGYTFGSGTRLTVV.

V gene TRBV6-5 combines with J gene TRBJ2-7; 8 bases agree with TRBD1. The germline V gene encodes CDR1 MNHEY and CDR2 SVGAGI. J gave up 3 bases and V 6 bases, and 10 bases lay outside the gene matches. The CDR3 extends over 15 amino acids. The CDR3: CASSLYRGSGYEQYF. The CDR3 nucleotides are TGTGCCAGCAGCCTTTACAGGGGGTCGGGCTACGAGCAGTACTTC.

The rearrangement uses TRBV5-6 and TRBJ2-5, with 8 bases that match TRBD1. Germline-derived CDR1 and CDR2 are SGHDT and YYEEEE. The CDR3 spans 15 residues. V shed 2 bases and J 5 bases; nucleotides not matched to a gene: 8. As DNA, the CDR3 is TGTGCCAGCAGCTTTGGACAGGGACCCACGGAGACCCAGTACTTC. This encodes CASSFGQGPTETQYF.

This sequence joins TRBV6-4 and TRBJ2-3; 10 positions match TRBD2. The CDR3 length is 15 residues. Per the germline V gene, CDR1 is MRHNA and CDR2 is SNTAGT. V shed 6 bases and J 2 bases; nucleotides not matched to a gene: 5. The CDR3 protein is CASRLSGGVTDTQYF. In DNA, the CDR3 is TGTGCCAGCAGGCTAAGCGGGGGGGTCACAGATACGCAGTATTTT.

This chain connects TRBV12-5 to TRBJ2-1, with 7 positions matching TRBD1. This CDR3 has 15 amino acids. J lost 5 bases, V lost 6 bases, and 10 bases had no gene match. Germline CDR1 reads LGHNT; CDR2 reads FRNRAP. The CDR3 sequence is CASGPRGWGNNEQFF. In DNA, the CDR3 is TGTGCTAGTGGCCCCAGGGGGTGGGGGAACAATGAGCAGTTCTTC.

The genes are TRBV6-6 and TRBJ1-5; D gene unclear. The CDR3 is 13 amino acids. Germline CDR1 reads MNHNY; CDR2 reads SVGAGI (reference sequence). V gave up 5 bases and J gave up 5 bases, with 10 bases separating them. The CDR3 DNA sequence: TGTGCCAGCAGTGCCGGGAGAGATCAGCCCCAGCATTTT. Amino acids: CASSAGRDQPQHF.

CDR3 nucleotide sequence: TGTGCCAGCAGCCAAGACGGGGGGGAGCCGTATGAAAAACTGTTTTTT. Protein product: CASSQDGGEPYEKLFF. The chain has TRBV4-2 and TRBJ1-4, with D perhaps TRBD1 (5 bases). V shed 0 bases and J shed 6 bases, with 14 bases lying between them. Germline CDR1 reads LGHNA; CDR2 reads YNFKEQ. The CDR3 has 16 amino acids.

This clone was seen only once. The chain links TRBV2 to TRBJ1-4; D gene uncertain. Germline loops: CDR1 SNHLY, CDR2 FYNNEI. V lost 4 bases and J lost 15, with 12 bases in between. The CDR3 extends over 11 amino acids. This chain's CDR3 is CASSGEGLVFF. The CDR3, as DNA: TGTGCCAGCAGTGGAGAGGGATTAGTGTTTTTT.

The CDR3: CASSGGGETQYF. CDR3 sequence (DNA): TGTGCCAGCAGCGGGGGCGGAGAGACCCAGTACTTC. J is TRBJ2-5 and V is TRBV3-1 (or the pseudogene TRBV3-2); perhaps TRBD1 as D (6 bases). This CDR3 contains 12 residues. V lost 5 bases and J 4 bases, leaving 8 bases between the germline ends. Germline assignment: CDR1 LGHDT and CDR2 YNNKEL (reference sequence).

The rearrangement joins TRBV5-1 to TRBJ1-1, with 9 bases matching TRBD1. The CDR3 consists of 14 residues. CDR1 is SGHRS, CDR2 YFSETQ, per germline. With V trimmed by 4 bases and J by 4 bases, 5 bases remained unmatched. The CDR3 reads CASSQTGGSTEAFF. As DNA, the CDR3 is TGCGCCAGCAGCCAGACAGGGGGGTCCACTGAAGCTTTCTTT.

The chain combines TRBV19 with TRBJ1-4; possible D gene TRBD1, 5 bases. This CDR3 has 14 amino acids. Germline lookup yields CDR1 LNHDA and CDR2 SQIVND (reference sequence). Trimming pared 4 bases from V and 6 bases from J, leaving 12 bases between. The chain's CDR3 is CASSRARDDEKLFF. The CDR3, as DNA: TGTGCCAGTAGTAGGGCCAGGGATGATGAAAAACTGTTTTTT.

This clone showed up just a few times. The CDR3 nucleotides are TGTGCCAGCAGCCCCCGACAGAACACCGGGGAGCTGTTTTTT. This gives the protein CASSPRQNTGELFF. The genes are TRBV5-4 and TRBJ2-2, with D unresolved. V gave up 4 bases and J gave up 1 base, with 8 bases separating them. Germline V gives CDR1 SGHNT, CDR2 YYREEE (reference sequence). The CDR3 has 14 residues.

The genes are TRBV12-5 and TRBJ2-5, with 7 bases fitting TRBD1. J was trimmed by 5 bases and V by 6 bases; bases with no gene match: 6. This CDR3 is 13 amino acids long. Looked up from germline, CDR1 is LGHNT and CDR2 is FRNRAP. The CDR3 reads CASGATGRETQYF. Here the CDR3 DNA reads TGTGCTAGTGGCGCGACAGGGCGCGAGACCCAGTACTTC.

CDR3 sequence (DNA): TGTGCCAGCAGTACGACAGCGAACACAGATACGCAGTATTTT. Its translation: CASSTTANTDTQYF. The chain is built from TRBV25-1 and TRBJ2-3, with D possibly matching TRBD1 (5 bases). This CDR3 has 14 amino acids. CDR1 is MGHDK and CDR2 is SYGVNS in the germline V gene. V was clipped by 5 bases and J by 2 bases, with 11 bases between them.

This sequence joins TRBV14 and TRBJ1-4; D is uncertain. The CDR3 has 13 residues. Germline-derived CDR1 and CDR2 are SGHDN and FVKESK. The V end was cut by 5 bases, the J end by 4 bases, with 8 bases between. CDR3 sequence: CASSNYVNEKLFF. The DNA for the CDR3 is TGTGCCAGCAGCAACTACGTTAATGAAAAACTGTTTTTT. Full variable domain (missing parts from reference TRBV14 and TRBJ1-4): EAGVTQFPSHSVIEKGQTVTLRCDPISGHDNLYWYRRVMGKEIKFLLHFVKESKQDESGMPNNRFLAERTGGTYSTLKVQPAELEDSGVYFCASSNYVNEKLFFGSGTQLSVL.

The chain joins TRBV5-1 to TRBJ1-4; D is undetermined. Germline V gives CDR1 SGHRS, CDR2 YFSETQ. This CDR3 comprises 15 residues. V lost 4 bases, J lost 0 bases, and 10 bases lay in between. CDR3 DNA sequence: TGCGCCAGCAGCCGGGAGGACGCAACTAATGAAAAACTGTTTTTT. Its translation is CASSREDATNEKLFF.

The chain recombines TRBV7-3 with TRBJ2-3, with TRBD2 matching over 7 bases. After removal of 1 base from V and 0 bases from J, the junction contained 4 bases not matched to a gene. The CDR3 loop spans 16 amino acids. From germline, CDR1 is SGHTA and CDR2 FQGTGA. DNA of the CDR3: TGTGCCAGCAGCTTAAGGGGAGGGACTAGCACAGATACGCAGTATTTT. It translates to CASSLRGGTSTDTQYF.

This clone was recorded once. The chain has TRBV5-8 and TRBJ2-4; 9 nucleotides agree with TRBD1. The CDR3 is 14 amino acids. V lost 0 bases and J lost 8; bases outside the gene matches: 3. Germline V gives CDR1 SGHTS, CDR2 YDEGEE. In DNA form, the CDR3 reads TGTGCCAGCAGCTTGGGACAGGGGGGAGACATTCAGTACTTC. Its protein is CASSLGQGGDIQYF.

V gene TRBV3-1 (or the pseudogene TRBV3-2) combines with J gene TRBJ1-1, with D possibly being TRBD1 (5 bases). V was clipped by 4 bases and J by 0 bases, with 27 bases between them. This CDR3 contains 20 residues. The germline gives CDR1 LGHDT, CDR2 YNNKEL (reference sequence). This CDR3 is CASSPRRDGRVKGMNTEAFF. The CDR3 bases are TGTGCCAGCAGCCCAAGGCGGGACGGCCGGGTAAAGGGAATGAACACTGAAGCTTTCTTT.

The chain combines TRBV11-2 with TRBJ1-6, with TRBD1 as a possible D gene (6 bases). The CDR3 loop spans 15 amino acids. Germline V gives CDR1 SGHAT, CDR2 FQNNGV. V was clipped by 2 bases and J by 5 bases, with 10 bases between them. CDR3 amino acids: CASSLQGQDNSPLHF. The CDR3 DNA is TGTGCCAGCAGCTTACAGGGACAAGATAATTCACCCCTCCACTTT.

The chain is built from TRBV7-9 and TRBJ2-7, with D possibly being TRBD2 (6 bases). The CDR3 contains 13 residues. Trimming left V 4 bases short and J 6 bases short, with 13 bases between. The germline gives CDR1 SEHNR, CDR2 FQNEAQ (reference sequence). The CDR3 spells CASSSQGLAEQYF. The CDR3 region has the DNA TGTGCCAGCAGCTCTCAGGGACTGGCCGAGCAGTACTTC. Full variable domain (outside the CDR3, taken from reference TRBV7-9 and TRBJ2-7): DTGVSQNPRHKITKRGQNVTFRCDPISEHNRLYWYRQTLGQGPEFLTYFQNEAQLEKSRLLSDRFSAERPKGSFSTLEIQRTEQGDSAMYLCASSSQGLAEQYFGPGTRLTVT.

CDR3 in DNA: TGCGCCAGCAGCAAAAGCTTGTTTTGGGACAGGGGGCGAGGTGAGCAGTTCTTC. It yields the protein CASSKSLFWDRGRGEQFF. The genes are TRBV4-1 and TRBJ2-1; 12 bases line up with TRBD1. The ends lost 5 bases at V and 9 bases at J; junction bases unmatched: 17. Germline V gene lookup returns CDR1 MGHRA and CDR2 YSYEKL. There are 18 residues in the CDR3.

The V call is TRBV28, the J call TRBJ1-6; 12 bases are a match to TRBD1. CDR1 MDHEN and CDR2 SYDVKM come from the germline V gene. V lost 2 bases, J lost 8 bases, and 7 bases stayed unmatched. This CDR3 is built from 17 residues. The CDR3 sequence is CASSLKWDRGPDSPLHF. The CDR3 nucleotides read TGTGCCAGCAGTTTAAAATGGGACAGGGGGCCGGATTCACCCCTCCACTTT.

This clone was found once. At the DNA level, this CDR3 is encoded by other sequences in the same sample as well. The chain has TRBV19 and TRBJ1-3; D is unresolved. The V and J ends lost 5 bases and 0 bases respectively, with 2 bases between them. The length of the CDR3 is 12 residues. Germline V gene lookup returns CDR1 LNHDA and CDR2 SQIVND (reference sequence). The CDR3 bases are TGTGCCAGTAGTTACTCTGGAAACACCATATATTTT. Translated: CASSYSGNTIYF. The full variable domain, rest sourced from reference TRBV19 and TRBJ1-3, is DGGITQSPKYLFRKEGQNVTLSCEQNLNHDAMYWYRQDPGQGLRLIYYSQIVNDFQKGDIAEGYSVSREKKESFPLTVTSAQKNPTAFYLCASSYSGNTIYFGEGSWLTVV.

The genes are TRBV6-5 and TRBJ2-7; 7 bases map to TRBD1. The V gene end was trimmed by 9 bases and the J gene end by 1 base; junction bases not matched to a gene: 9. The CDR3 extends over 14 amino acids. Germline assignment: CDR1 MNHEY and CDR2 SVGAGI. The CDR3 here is CARSQGQSSYEQYF. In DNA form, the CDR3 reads TGTGCCAGGTCACAGGGACAGTCATCCTACGAGCAGTACTTC.

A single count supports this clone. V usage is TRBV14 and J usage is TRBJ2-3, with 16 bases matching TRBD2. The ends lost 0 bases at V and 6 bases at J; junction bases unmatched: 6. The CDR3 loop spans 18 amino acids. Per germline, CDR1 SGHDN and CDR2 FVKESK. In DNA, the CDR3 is TGTGCCAGCAGCCAAGAACAACCGGGACTAGCGGGGGGGGATACGCAGTATTTT. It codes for CASSQEQPGLAGGDTQYF.

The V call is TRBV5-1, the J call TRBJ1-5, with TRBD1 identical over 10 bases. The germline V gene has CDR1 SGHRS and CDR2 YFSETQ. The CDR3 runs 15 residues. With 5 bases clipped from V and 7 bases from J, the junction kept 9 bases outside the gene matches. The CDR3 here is CASRTGTGVGQPQHF. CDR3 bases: TGCGCCAGCAGGACCGGGACAGGGGTTGGGCAGCCCCAGCATTTT.

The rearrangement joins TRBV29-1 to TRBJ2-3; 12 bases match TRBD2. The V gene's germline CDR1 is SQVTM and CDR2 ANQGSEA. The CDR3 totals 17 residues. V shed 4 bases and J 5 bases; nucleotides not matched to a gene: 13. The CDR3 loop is CSVGLAGAHSRGDTQYF. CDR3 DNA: TGCAGCGTTGGACTAGCGGGGGCCCACTCACGGGGAGATACGCAGTATTTT.

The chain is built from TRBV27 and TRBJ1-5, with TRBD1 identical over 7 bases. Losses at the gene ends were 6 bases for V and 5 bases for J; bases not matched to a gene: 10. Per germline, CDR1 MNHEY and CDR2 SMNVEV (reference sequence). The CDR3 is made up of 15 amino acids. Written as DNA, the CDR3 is TGTGCCAGCAGCGCTTCAGGGGGGTCCCATCAGCCCCAGCATTTT. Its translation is CASSASGGSHQPQHF.

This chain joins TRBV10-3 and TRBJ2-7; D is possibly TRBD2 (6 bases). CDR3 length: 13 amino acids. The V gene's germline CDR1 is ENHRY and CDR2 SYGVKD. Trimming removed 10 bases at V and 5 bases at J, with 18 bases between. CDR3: CATEGRRDDEQYF. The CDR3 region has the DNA TGTGCCACCGAGGGGCGGCGGGACGACGAGCAGTACTTC.